Listed here are 12 T cell receptor beta chains from one sample, sequenced in a study of shared clonotypes between healthy human individuals. Clones were sequenced by immunoSEQ multiplex PCR, and TCRdb holds only the in-frame ones, with some missing. The repertoire includes more than 550,000 clones, less than 95% of them detected once, and about 33% sits in the top ten. The specimen was memory CD8+ T cells from PBMCs. As for subset: CD45RO+ cells pooled with CCR7-negative TemRA cells. The receptors stem from a man aged 18-30 years in good health. Some clones in this sample may be carry-over from other donors' samples.

This chain joins TRBV25-1 and TRBJ1-5; D is undetermined. CDR1 MGHDK and CDR2 SYGVNS come from the germline V gene. The CDR3 runs to 9 residues. V was shortened by 11 bases and J by 12 bases, with 11 bases between the two germline ends. DNA of the CDR3: TGTGCCCGTTTGCGGGACCAGCATTTT. Translated, it gives CARLRDQHF.

J is TRBJ2-5 and V is TRBV6-1; 7 bases fit TRBD1. Looked up from germline, CDR1 is MNHNS and CDR2 is SASEGT. Trimming took 6 bases from V and 3 from J; bases not matched to a gene: 10. The CDR3 runs 15 residues. CDR3 residues: CASRDPGTAEETQYF. CDR3 DNA: TGTGCCAGCAGAGACCCCGGGACAGCCGAAGAGACCCAGTACTTC.

The rearrangement joins TRBV4-1 to TRBJ2-3; weak D call: TRBD2 (6 bases). CDR1 is MGHRA, CDR2 YSYEKL, per germline. V was pared by 0 bases and J by 3 bases, with 19 bases between. This CDR3 has 18 amino acids. The CDR3 sequence is CASSQDRRGLLLTDTQYF. The DNA of the CDR3 is TGCGCCAGCAGCCAAGATCGGCGGGGCTTACTATTAACAGATACGCAGTATTTT.

J is TRBJ2-1 and V is TRBV7-9; D might be TRBD1 or TRBD2, each matching 6 bases. Trimming shortened V by 5 bases and J by 4 bases, and 21 bases separated the two germline ends. This CDR3 comprises 17 residues. CDR1 SEHNR and CDR2 FQNEAQ come from the germline V gene (reference sequence). CDR3 in amino acids: CASSPNWGAPSYNEQFF. In nucleotides, the CDR3 is TGTGCCAGCAGCCCCAACTGGGGGGCTCCCTCATACAATGAGCAGTTCTTC.

The chain couples TRBV5-4 to TRBJ2-5; TRBD2 aligns across 16 bases. With 4 bases clipped from V and 5 bases from J, the junction kept 8 bases outside the gene matches. CDR3 length: 17 amino acids. Germline loops: CDR1 SGHNT, CDR2 YYREEE (reference sequence). Here the CDR3 DNA reads TGTGCCAGCAGCCGGGGACTAGCGGGAGGGGCTGGTGAGACCCAGTACTTC. Translation: CASSRGLAGGAGETQYF. Full variable domain (outside the CDR3, taken from reference TRBV5-4 and TRBJ2-5): ETGVTQSPTHLIKTRGQQVTLRCSSQSGHNTVSWYQQALGQGPQFIFQYYREEENGRGNFPPRFSGLQFPNYSSELNVNALELDDSALYLCASSRGLAGGAGETQYFGPGTRLLVL.

The chain is built from TRBV7-6 and TRBJ2-2, with 10 bases lining up with TRBD2. Trimming removed 1 base from V and 6 bases from J; junction bases left unmatched: 11. The CDR3 covers 18 residues. In germline, CDR1 is SGHVS, CDR2 FNYEAQ. The CDR3 sequence is CASSLGLAGAGIPGELFF. The CDR3 coding sequence is TGTGCCAGCAGCTTAGGGCTAGCGGGAGCCGGGATCCCCGGGGAGCTGTTTTTT.

The J gene is TRBJ1-3, the V gene TRBV4-1; no reliable D call. The V gene lost 3 bases and the J gene lost 0 bases, with 15 bases spanning the gap. The germline V gene has CDR1 MGHRA and CDR2 YSYEKL. The CDR3 runs to 17 residues. The CDR3 DNA reads as TGCGCCAGCAGCCATCCAACGCTCGGAGTCTCTGGAAACACCATATATTTT. This sequence encodes CASSHPTLGVSGNTIYF.

This clone has only one observation. The rearrangement uses TRBV28 and TRBJ1-6; a weak D match, TRBD1 (6 bases). The V and J ends lost 3 bases and 3 bases respectively, with 12 bases between them. The CDR3 is 16 residues long. The germline CDR1 and CDR2 sequences are MDHEN and SYDVKM. The CDR3 spells CASSFLSGVYNSPLHF. The CDR3 DNA is TGTGCCAGCAGTTTCCTTTCAGGGGTCTATAATTCACCCCTCCACTTT.

The chain uses TRBV19 and TRBJ2-6; D ambiguous. Trimming left V 9 bases short and J 1 base short, with 10 bases between. Per the germline V gene, CDR1 is LNHDA and CDR2 is SQIVND (reference sequence). The CDR3 contains 14 residues. For the CDR3, the DNA is TGTGCCAGCACTCGAAGATCTGGGGCCAACGTCCTGACTTTC. This codes for CASTRRSGANVLTF.

The rearrangement links TRBV11-3 to TRBJ2-1; 12 nucleotides line up with TRBD1. Germline loops: CDR1 SGHNT, CDR2 YENEEA. J was trimmed by 3 bases and V by 5 bases; bases with no gene match: 11. The CDR3 runs 18 residues. The CDR3 DNA reads as TGTGCCAGCAGCCCGGGACAGGGGGCCGATAATCTCTACAATGAGCAGTTCTTC. Translating it yields CASSPGQGADNLYNEQFF.

V and J are TRBV19 and TRBJ2-1; the D gene could be TRBD1 or TRBD2 (5 bases each). Between the trimmed V and J ends, which lost 3 bases and 4 bases, there was a span of 16 bases. The CDR3 is made up of 16 amino acids. The germline V gene has CDR1 LNHDA and CDR2 SQIVND (reference sequence). Written as DNA, the CDR3 is TGTGCCAGTAGTATTGAGGCAGGGAGTACTTACAATGAGCAGTTCTTC. This codes for CASSIEAGSTYNEQFF.

The V and J genes are TRBV5-1 and TRBJ2-5; 8 bases align to TRBD2. This CDR3 spans 15 amino acids. V lost 8 bases and J lost 4; bases outside the gene matches: 13. Germline V CDR1 and CDR2: SGHRS, YFSETQ. The CDR3 reads CASRKREGPGETQYF. CDR3 DNA: TGCGCCAGTAGGAAACGGGAGGGCCCGGGAGAGACCCAGTACTTC.